This passage covers 11 T cell receptor beta chains from one sample sequenced in a study of early T cells in non-severe SARS-CoV-2 infection (dated by TCRdb to about 2021). To prepare the library, 5' RACE was applied. TCRdb shows the sequencer as NextSeq 500. TCRdb reworked the public reads: Q25 trimming with fastp, MiXCR clone assembly, productive beta chains retained. Every distinct CDR3 protein forms one entry, paired with its most common genes and DNA. The sample table lists approximately 52,000 distinct CDR3 sequences, 8% of them with a count of one. The leading ten clones occupy around 9.4% of the sample. The sample was whole blood. The receptor set was obtained from an adult who was a healthcare worker with PCR-confirmed SARS-CoV-2 infection or an uninfected control (not recorded which).

At least ten counts were recorded for this clonotype. The chain employs TRBV7-8 and TRBJ2-6; D is perhaps TRBD1 (6 bases). Germline CDR1 reads SGHVS; CDR2 reads FQNEAQ. The V and J ends lost 4 bases and 0 bases respectively, with 10 bases between them. The CDR3 totals 16 residues. CDR3 in amino acids: CASSSDSASGANVLTF. DNA of the CDR3: TGTGCCAGCAGCTCGGACAGCGCCTCTGGGGCCAACGTCCTGACTTTC.

This clonotype was counted a few times. The rearrangement uses TRBV20-1 and TRBJ1-1, with a tentative D call TRBD1 (6 bases). The germline V and J ends were trimmed by 6 bases and 0 bases, with 11 bases remaining between them. Per the germline V gene, CDR1 is DFQATT and CDR2 is SNEGSKA (reference sequence). The CDR3 sequence is 13 residues long. In nucleotides, the CDR3 is TGCAGTGCCCCTAGGACAGTGAACACTGAAGCTTTCTTT. Amino acid sequence: CSAPRTVNTEAFF.

This clonotype was seen repeatedly, ten times or more. V is TRBV7-2 and J is TRBJ2-7; tentative D call: TRBD1 (5 bases). V lost 5 bases and J 0 bases, leaving 17 bases between the germline ends. The CDR3 has 16 amino acids. From germline, CDR1 is SGHTA and CDR2 FQGNSA. The CDR3 DNA is TGTGCCAGCAGCCGACACGCAGGGAAGGTCTCCTACGAGCAGTACTTC. It yields the protein CASSRHAGKVSYEQYF.

This clonotype was seen only a few times. The rearrangement joins TRBV7-9 to TRBJ1-1; D gene ambiguous. Trimming pared 7 bases from V and 5 bases from J, leaving 17 bases between. This CDR3 spans 14 amino acids. Germline CDR1 and CDR2: SEHNR and FQNEAQ (reference sequence). CDR3 nucleotides: TGTGCCAGCACCCTAGCCCTTAGCGGGACTGAAGCTTTCTTT. Its protein product is CASTLALSGTEAFF.

The chain recombines TRBV7-6 with TRBJ1-1, with D perhaps TRBD1 (6 bases). Germline loops: CDR1 SGHVS, CDR2 FNYEAQ. Deletions cut 5 bases from V and 4 bases from J, with 14 bases between. The CDR3 consists of 14 residues. CDR3 DNA sequence: TGTGCCAGCAGCGCAGTTACAGGGTCCACTGAAGCTTTCTTT. It encodes CASSAVTGSTEAFF. The variable domain in full, completed from reference TRBV7-6 and TRBJ1-1, reads GAGVSQSPRYKVTKRGQDVALRCDPISGHVSLYWYRQALGQGPEFLTYFNYEAQQDKSGLPNDRFSAERPEGSISTLTIQRTEQRDSAMYRCASSAVTGSTEAFFGQGTRLTVV.

The rearrangement uses TRBV5-1 and TRBJ1-4; D perhaps matches TRBD1 (6 bases). Germline V lookup: CDR1 SGHRS, CDR2 YFSETQ. V lost 4 bases, J lost 7 bases, and 20 bases lay in between. This CDR3 is 16 amino acids long. The CDR3 nucleotides are TGCGCCAGCAGCGAACAGACTAAGGGGGGTACTGAAAAACTGTTTTTT. This sequence encodes CASSEQTKGGTEKLFF.

This clonotype was found many times. This rearrangement joins TRBV2 to TRBJ1-2, with a weak D call TRBD1 (5 bases). The CDR3 extends over 14 amino acids. Trimming removed 7 bases at V and 4 bases at J, with 16 bases between. Germline CDR1 and CDR2: SNHLY and FYNNEI. The CDR3 reads CASTPGAGGYGYTF. The DNA of the CDR3 is TGTGCCAGCACCCCCGGGGCCGGCGGCTATGGCTACACCTTC.

The chain is built from TRBV7-9 and TRBJ1-5; D not resolved. Trimming removed 3 bases at V and 4 bases at J, with 7 bases between. CDR1 and CDR2 (germline): SEHNR, FQNEAQ (reference sequence). This CDR3 comprises 13 residues. The DNA for the CDR3 is TGTGCCAGCAGCTTCGGAGAGAATCAGCCCCAGCATTTT. It specifies CASSFGENQPQHF.

This clonotype was counted many times. The chain joins TRBV29-1 to TRBJ2-5, with D perhaps TRBD1 (5 bases). This CDR3 contains 13 residues. V shed 1 base and J shed 5 bases, with 11 bases lying between them. CDR1 is SQVTM and CDR2 is ANQGSEA in the germline V gene. CDR3 DNA sequence: TGCAGCGTTGAAGGCAAGGGGATGGAGACCCAGTACTTC. Translated: CSVEGKGMETQYF.

The genes are TRBV5-5 and TRBJ2-3, with D perhaps TRBD2 (5 bases). Germline lookup yields CDR1 SGHKS and CDR2 YYEKEE (reference sequence). With 0 bases removed from V and 2 bases from J, the gap between germline ends came to 10 bases. The CDR3 is 15 amino acids. The CDR3 loop reads CASSLDGLTTDTQYF. CDR3 coding DNA: TGTGCCAGCAGCTTGGACGGACTCACCACAGATACGCAGTATTTT.

The chain is built from TRBV7-9 and TRBJ1-4; weak D call: TRBD1 (6 bases). Germline assignment: CDR1 SEHNR and CDR2 FQNEAQ (reference sequence). The CDR3 covers 13 residues. Between the trimmed V and J ends, which lost 5 bases and 7 bases, there was a span of 11 bases. The DNA for the CDR3 is TGTGCCAGCAGCGAGCGGGACACTGAAAAACTGTTTTTT. Its protein is CASSERDTEKLFF.